This T cell receptor beta chain was obtained from a study of T-cell reconstitution after alpha-beta-depleted transplantation in children. As it was prepared, the TCRbeta library received unique molecular identifiers. MiXCR, run by TCRdb on the PCR reads, gives a single entry per CDR3 protein. The sample shows 500,000 to 750,000 distinct CDR3 sequences, 25% to 30% of them seen only once. V was clipped by 10 bases and J by 4 bases; unmatched bases: 11. This CDR3 has 14 amino acids. CDR1 and CDR2 (germline): ENHRY, SYGVKD. V and J are TRBV10-3 and TRBJ1-1, with 8 bases fitting TRBD1. The sequence derives from a boy in the first two years of life with Wiskott-Aldrich syndrome, due to receive a stem cell transplant. The sequencing used PBMCs, collected before TCRalphabeta/CD19-depleted stem cell transplant. The CDR3 bases are TGTGCCACATCTTCAGGGGGCGGGAGCACTGAAGCTTTCTTT. Translated: CATSSGGGSTEAFF.